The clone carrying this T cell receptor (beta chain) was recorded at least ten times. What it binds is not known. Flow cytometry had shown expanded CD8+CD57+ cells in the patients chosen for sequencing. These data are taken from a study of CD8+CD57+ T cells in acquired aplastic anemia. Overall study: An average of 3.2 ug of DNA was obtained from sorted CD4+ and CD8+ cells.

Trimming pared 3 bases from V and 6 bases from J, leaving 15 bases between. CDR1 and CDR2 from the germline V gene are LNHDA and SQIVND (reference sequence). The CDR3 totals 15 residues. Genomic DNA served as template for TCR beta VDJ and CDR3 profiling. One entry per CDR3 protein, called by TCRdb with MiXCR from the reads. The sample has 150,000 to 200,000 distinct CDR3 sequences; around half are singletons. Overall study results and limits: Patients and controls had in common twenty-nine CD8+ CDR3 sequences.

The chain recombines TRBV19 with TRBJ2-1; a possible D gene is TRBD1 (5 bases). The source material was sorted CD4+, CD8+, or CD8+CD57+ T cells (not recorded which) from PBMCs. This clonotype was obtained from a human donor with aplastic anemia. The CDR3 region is CASSIRASMGNEQFF. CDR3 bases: TGTGCCAGTAGTATCAGGGCTTCAATGGGCAATGAGCAGTTCTTC.